This record concerns one T cell receptor beta chain sequence. The data are from a study of metastatic and nonmetastatic thyroid tumors. V was clipped by 0 bases and J by 0 bases, with 9 bases between them. Germline V gene data show CDR1 as DFQATT and CDR2 as SNEGSKA (reference sequence). The CDR3 contains 15 residues. As originally analysed: A classifier for distant metastasis in papillary thyroid cancer was constructed using CDR3 differences observed across clinicopathological groups. TCRdb reanalyzed the PCR reads via MiXCR. For this entry, the V and J calls and clone size follow TCRdb and not the study's own pipeline. The sample lists approximately 26,000 clones, roughly 26% occurring once. Before thyroid surgery, none of the patients had received any treatment.

The chain combines TRBV20-1 with TRBJ1-3; no clear D. The TCR was taken from a female donor with papillary thyroid cancer or a benign thyroid nodule (not recorded which). Some clones in this sample may be carry-over from other donors' samples. Source material: blood. The chain's CDR3 is CSARDGLFSGNTIYF. The CDR3 DNA sequence: TGCAGTGCTAGAGATGGACTGTTCTCTGGAAACACCATATATTTT.